A selection of T cell receptor beta chains follows, all from one sample in a study of immune cell composition in non-small cell lung cancer. Profiled with immunoSEQ multiplex PCR; TCRdb holds only in-frame clones, not every one. The profile shows about 3,200 clones, 70% to 80% of them singletons. The sequencing input was lung tumor tissue. Receptors originate from a human donor with non-small cell lung cancer. Both conserved end residues are part of each CDR3. Each record gives: V gene, D gene, CDR3 protein. The D gene is left open where the match is weak.

v_call: TRBV6-5
d_call: .
cdr3_aa: CASSYRGGSANEKLFF

v_call: TRBV4-1
d_call: .
cdr3_aa: CASSQGENTEAFF

v_call: TRBV30
d_call: .
cdr3_aa: CAWSVGAGSPYSSETQYF

v_call: TRBV30
d_call: TRBD1
cdr3_aa: CAWNRRDSSNSPLHF

v_call: TRBV19
d_call: .
cdr3_aa: CASSIAQGPYEQYF

v_call: TRBV5-1
d_call: TRBD1
cdr3_aa: CASSERDRDYSGNTIYF

v_call: TRBV10-2
d_call: TRBD1
cdr3_aa: CASTLAGGTYEQYF

v_call: TRBV6-6
d_call: .
cdr3_aa: CASRRGGDTEAFF

v_call: TRBV29-1
d_call: .
cdr3_aa: CSVGRGAEAFF

v_call: TRBV27
d_call: .
cdr3_aa: CASSLRASRGAFF

v_call: TRBV28
d_call: TRBD1
cdr3_aa: CASSPGDRDGYTF

v_call: TRBV28
d_call: TRBD1
cdr3_aa: CASSNLRGPAFF

v_call: TRBV5-4
d_call: .
cdr3_aa: CASSFGGTSDSPLHF

v_call: TRBV5-1
d_call: TRBD2
cdr3_aa: CASSLPSGEETQYF

v_call: TRBV5-6
d_call: .
cdr3_aa: CASSWPPGTQYF